Below are 7 T cell receptor beta chains sequenced from a single sample in a study of identical twins (dated by TCRdb to about 2016). The library was obtained by 5' RACE. TCRdb names Illumina HiSeq 2000 as the instrument used. Starting from the raw public reads, TCRdb applied fastp trimming at Q25, assembled clones with MiXCR and retained in-frame beta chains. Here each entry gathers all rows of one CDR3 protein and keeps the most common genes and DNA. Counted in this sample were 750,000 to 950,000 distinct CDR3 sequences; roughly 12% of them appeared once. The ten most abundant clones make up roughly 1.6% of the sample. These data also featured in a second study, about yellow fever vaccine responses in identical twins.

Sequenced sample: PBMCs. Every receptor here comes from a woman between 18 and 30 years old in good health.

The rearrangement links TRBV4-1 to TRBJ2-7; no definite D call. The CDR3 has 15 residues. Germline CDR1 MGHRA, CDR2 YSYEKL. Trimming shortened V by 3 bases and J by 4 bases, and 16 bases separated the two germline ends. CDR3: CASSHSEASGYEQYF. The DNA of the CDR3 is TGCGCCAGCAGCCACTCTGAGGCTAGTGGGTACGAGCAGTACTTC.

CDR3 DNA sequence: TGTGCCAGCAGCCAAGAGGATTGGGTAGGCGATCAGCCCCAGCATTTT. Translation: CASSQEDWVGDQPQHF. This chain uses TRBV14 with TRBJ1-5; no firm D call. Germline-derived CDR1 and CDR2 are SGHDN and FVKESK. CDR3 length: 16 amino acids. V was trimmed by 0 bases and J by 5 bases, leaving 14 bases between them.

This clonotype was found a few times. The V call is TRBV25-1, the J call TRBJ2-7; D may be TRBD2 (6 bases). Germline V CDR1 and CDR2: MGHDK, SYGVNS. V shed 0 bases and J shed 0 bases, with 15 bases lying between them. This CDR3 region has 17 residues. CDR3 region: CASSEYSGGLSSYEQYF. The CDR3 DNA reads TGTGCCAGCAGTGAATATTCAGGAGGGTTAAGCTCCTACGAGCAGTACTTC.

CDR3 amino acids: CASSLEARNQETQYF. The DNA of the CDR3 is TGTGCCAGCAGTTTAGAAGCGCGAAACCAAGAGACCCAGTACTTC. The V gene is TRBV12-3 or TRBV12-4, the J gene TRBJ2-5; no firm D call. V was trimmed by 1 base and J by 0 bases, leaving 9 bases between them. The CDR3 contains 15 residues.

The J gene is TRBJ1-1, the V gene TRBV3-1; unclear D gene. The V gene lost 1 base and the J gene lost 0 bases, with 12 bases spanning the gap. The germline gives CDR1 LGHDT, CDR2 YNNKEL (reference sequence). The CDR3 is 16 residues long. The CDR3 sequence is CASSQAAGRMNTEAFF. The CDR3 DNA reads as TGTGCCAGCAGCCAAGCCGCAGGCAGGATGAACACTGAAGCTTTCTTT.

The sample holds one count of this clonotype. The rearrangement uses TRBV28 and TRBJ2-7, with D possibly matching TRBD1 (6 bases). Trimming stripped 6 bases from V and 2 bases from J, with 23 bases between. Germline CDR1 is MDHEN and CDR2 is SYDVKM. The CDR3 totals 17 residues. The CDR3 here is CASSSQTGFLWTYEQYV. The DNA of the CDR3 is TGTGCCAGCAGCTCACAGACAGGTTTCTTGTGGACCTACGAGCAGTACGTC.

This clonotype was observed a few times. V usage is TRBV3-1 and J usage is TRBJ2-7; D is possibly TRBD1 or TRBD2 (6 bases each). The V end was cut by 0 bases, the J end by 6 bases, with 15 bases between. Germline V lookup: CDR1 LGHDT, CDR2 YNNKEL (reference sequence). The CDR3 loop spans 15 amino acids. CDR3 sequence reads: CASSQDNGRGGEQYV. Here the CDR3 DNA reads TGTGCCAGCAGCCAAGATAATGGCAGGGGAGGCGAGCAGTACGTC.